There are a few counts of the clone carrying this T cell receptor beta chain. How the authors handled the data: Reference gene primer amplification gave nucleated cell count estimates. The assay was immunoSEQ multiplex PCR, and TCRdb's table has in-frame clones only and misses some. For V, J and clone size, that table is used; D and trimming come from the DNA. There are roughly 77,000 clones in the sample; roughly 85% occur only once, and 5.1% lies in the top ten. This CDR3 spans 14 amino acids. The trim removed 8 bases at V and 2 bases at J, leaving 8 bases unmatched. The germline CDR1 and CDR2 sequences are LGHDT and YNNKEL (reference sequence). The source of the sample is a study of blood T cell repertoires in COVID-19. Study overall: Sites across the United States, Italy and Spain contributed samples from acute and convalescent COVID-19. PBMCs, B-cell-depleted T cells, or T cells were the source of the cDNA or gDNA that made up the material.

This clonotype originated in a human donor in a cohort sampled during active COVID-19. Sequenced: peripheral blood. The chain combines TRBV3-1 (or the pseudogene TRBV3-2) with TRBJ2-7, with 8 bases fitting TRBD2. The DNA of the CDR3 is TGTGCCAGCTCGAAGAGCGGGGGAGCCTACGAGCAGTACTTC. Residues: CASSKSGGAYEQYF.